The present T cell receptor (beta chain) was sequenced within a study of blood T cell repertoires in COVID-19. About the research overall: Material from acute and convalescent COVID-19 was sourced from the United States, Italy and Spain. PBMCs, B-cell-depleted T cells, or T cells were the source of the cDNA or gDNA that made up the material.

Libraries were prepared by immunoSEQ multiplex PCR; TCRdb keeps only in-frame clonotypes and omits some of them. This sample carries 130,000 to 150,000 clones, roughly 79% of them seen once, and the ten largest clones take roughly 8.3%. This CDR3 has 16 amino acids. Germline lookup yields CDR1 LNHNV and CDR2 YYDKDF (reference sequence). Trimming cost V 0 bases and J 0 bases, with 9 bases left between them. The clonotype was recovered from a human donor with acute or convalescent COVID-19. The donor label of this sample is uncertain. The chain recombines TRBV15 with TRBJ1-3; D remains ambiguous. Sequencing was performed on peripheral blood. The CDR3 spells CATSRDRADSGNTIYF. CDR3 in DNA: TGTGCCACCAGCAGAGATCGAGCGGACTCTGGAAACACCATATATTTT.